This T cell receptor (beta chain) was sequenced in a study of blood T cell repertoires in COVID-19. Study summary: There were acute and convalescent COVID-19 samples, and they came from the United States, Italy and Spain.

Germline assignment: CDR1 MNHEY and CDR2 SVGAGI. V was shortened by 5 bases and J by 9 bases, with 19 bases between the two germline ends. This CDR3 is built from 14 residues. Authors' processing steps: Estimation of nucleated cell counts was performed using reference gene primer amplification. Sequencing used immunoSEQ multiplex PCR; TCRdb keeps in-frame clones, though not all of them. V and J calls and clone size are given by that table; D and trimming were obtained from the DNA. In the table there are about 140,000 clones, 70% to 90% of which are singletons. The V gene is TRBV6-5, the J gene TRBJ1-1; TRBD1 might be the D (5 bases). Specimen: peripheral blood. The source is a human donor in a cohort sampled during active COVID-19. Here the CDR3 reads CASSPRGGDLKAFF. CDR3 nucleotide sequence: TGTGCCAGCAGTCCCCGGGGGGGGGATCTAAAAGCTTTCTTT.